A single T cell receptor beta chain is shown here with its context. The antigen remains unidentified. This specimen belongs to a study of long-term antiretroviral therapy in people with HIV. Broader study findings: Diversity went up after ART and still fell short of transplant donor controls. Clonotypes expanded prior to ART showed repertoire dominance at all sampled time points. Controls exceeded HIV repertoires in CDR3 length range.

Trimming removed 3 bases from V and 0 bases from J; junction bases left unmatched: 9. The CDR3 is 19 amino acids. Germline V gives CDR1 WSHSY, CDR2 SAAADI. The assay used was immunoSEQ (version v3.0), run at survey level. The protocol was immunoSEQ multiplex PCR, while the TCRdb copy is restricted to in-frame clones and leaves out a portion. The sample lists roughly 30,000 clones; about 87% were seen once. The material sequenced was unsorted PBMCs, taken 3.2 years before starting antiretroviral therapy. The chain couples TRBV10-2 to TRBJ2-3, with 13 bases identical to TRBD2. This sequence was found in a man over 45 with HIV. CDR3 sequence reads: CASSENGLAGAQSTDTQYF. The CDR3, as DNA: TGCGCCAGCAGTGAAAACGGACTAGCGGGGGCACAAAGCACAGATACGCAGTATTTT.